A single sample gave rise to the 24 T cell receptor beta chains below, sequenced in a study of OX40 agonist ivuxolimab in advanced cancers. The protocol was immunoSEQ multiplex PCR, while the TCRdb copy is restricted to in-frame clones and leaves out a portion. Of 30,000 to 40,000 clones listed, approximately 89% are singletons. The sequences come from CD4+ or CD8+ T cells sorted from blood, collected in a trial of the OX40 agonist ivuxolimab. The receptors originated from an adult with an advanced solid tumor such as melanoma, head and neck, liver or kidney cancer.

The chain recombines TRBV14 with TRBJ1-1; a weak D match, TRBD1 (5 bases). The length of the CDR3 is 17 residues. V was clipped by 0 bases and J by 0 bases, with 14 bases between them. CDR1 and CDR2 (germline): SGHDN, FVKESK. The CDR3 sequence: CASSQDEQGLMNTEAFF. As DNA, the CDR3 is TGTGCCAGCAGCCAAGATGAGCAGGGTTTAATGAACACTGAAGCTTTCTTT.

The chain recombines TRBV28 with TRBJ2-7, with D possibly matching TRBD1 (5 bases). This CDR3 comprises 12 residues. Germline assignment: CDR1 MDHEN and CDR2 SYDVKM. Trimming stripped 6 bases from V and 6 bases from J, with 12 bases between. CDR3 amino acids: CASSYDRTEQYF. CDR3 bases: TGTGCCAGCAGCTATGACAGAACCGAGCAGTACTTC. Drawing the rest from reference TRBV28 and TRBJ2-7, the complete variable domain is DVKVTQSSRYLVKRTGEKVFLECVQDMDHENMFWYRQDPGLGLRLIYFSYDVKMKEKGDIPEGYSVSREKKERFSLILESASTNQTSMYLCASSYDRTEQYFGPGTRLTVT.

V is TRBV4-1 and J is TRBJ2-2, with D tentatively TRBD1 (5 bases). Germline CDR1 and CDR2: MGHRA and YSYEKL. The CDR3 is 14 amino acids. With 0 bases removed from V and 5 bases from J, the gap between germline ends came to 7 bases. This CDR3 reads CASSQDAGTGELFF. CDR3 nucleotides: TGCGCCAGCAGCCAAGATGCAGGGACCGGGGAGCTGTTTTTT.

CDR3 protein: CASSLIGSNSPLHF. CDR3 nucleotides: TGTGCCAGCAGCTTGATCGGGTCTAATTCACCCCTCCACTTT. The gene calls are TRBV5-6 and TRBJ1-6, with D uncertain. CDR1 and CDR2 (germline): SGHDT, YYEEEE. The CDR3 has 14 amino acids. V was cut by 1 base and J by 6 bases, with 8 bases left in between. Full variable domain (outside the CDR3, taken from reference TRBV5-6 and TRBJ1-6): DAGVTQSPTHLIKTRGQQVTLRCSPKSGHDTVSWYQQALGQGPQFIFQYYEEEERQRGNFPDRFSGHQFPNYSSELNVNALLLGDSALYLCASSLIGSNSPLHFGNGTRLTVT.

A single count supports this clone. The chain recombines TRBV9 with TRBJ2-3; possible D gene TRBD1, 6 bases. The CDR3 has 12 amino acids. The V gene lost 7 bases and the J gene lost 2 bases, with 8 bases spanning the gap. Germline V gene data show CDR1 as SGDLS and CDR2 as YYNGEE. The CDR3 nucleotides read TGTGCCAGCGAGGGGGACACAGATACGCAGTATTTT. Its protein is CASEGDTDTQYF.

The rearrangement joins TRBV9 to TRBJ2-7; D not certain. In germline, CDR1 is SGDLS, CDR2 YYNGEE. The CDR3 extends over 14 amino acids. Deletions cut 0 bases from V and 0 bases from J, with 7 bases between. The CDR3 DNA is TGTGCCAGCAGCGTAGGTTTCAGCTCCTACGAGCAGTACTTC. This sequence encodes CASSVGFSSYEQYF. Full variable domain (rest looked up from reference TRBV9 and TRBJ2-7): DSGVTQTPKHLITATGQRVTLRCSPRSGDLSVYWYQQSLDQGLQFLIQYYNGEERAKGNILERFSAQQFPDLHSELNLSSLELGDSALYFCASSVGFSSYEQYFGPGTRLTVT.

The chain couples TRBV5-4 to TRBJ2-3, with a tentative D call TRBD2 (5 bases). CDR1 is SGHNT and CDR2 is YYREEE in the germline V gene (reference sequence). The CDR3 is made up of 16 amino acids. V lost 0 bases and J lost 0, with 11 bases in between. CDR3: CASSLGMWTSTDTQYF. DNA of the CDR3: TGTGCCAGCAGCTTGGGGATGTGGACTAGCACAGATACGCAGTATTTT.

V gene TRBV6-1 combines with J gene TRBJ2-1, with 11 bases that match TRBD2. Trimming took 6 bases from V and 4 from J; bases not matched to a gene: 5. The germline CDR1 and CDR2 sequences are MNHNS and SASEGT. The CDR3 runs to 15 residues. DNA of the CDR3: TGTGCCAGCAGAAAACTAGCGGGAGTGTACAATGAGCAGTTCTTC. It is translated as CASRKLAGVYNEQFF.

The chain combines TRBV6-5 with TRBJ2-7, with D possibly called TRBD1 or TRBD2 (5 bases each). Between the trimmed V and J ends, which lost 2 bases and 3 bases, there was a span of 8 bases. The CDR3 runs 13 residues. CDR1 and CDR2 from the germline V gene are MNHEY and SVGAGI. For the CDR3, the DNA is TGTGCCAGCAGTTACGACAGCGGCTACGAGCAGTACTTC. Translating it yields CASSYDSGYEQYF.

There are a few counts of this clone. This rearrangement joins TRBV13 to TRBJ2-1; perhaps TRBD1 as D (7 bases). The CDR3 length is 15 residues. Germline loops: CDR1 PRHDT, CDR2 FYEKMQ (reference sequence). Trimming removed 2 bases at V and 10 bases at J, with 18 bases between. The CDR3 DNA sequence: TGTGCCAGCAGCTTAAACCAGGGGGGCCCAGAAGAGCAGTTCTTC. Its protein product is CASSLNQGGPEEQFF.

This sequence joins TRBV5-1 and TRBJ2-2; D not resolved. The CDR3 is 13 residues long. The V end lost 0 bases, the J end lost 6 bases, and 6 bases lay between the germline ends. The V gene's germline CDR1 is SGHRS and CDR2 YFSETQ. The CDR3 coding sequence is TGCGCCAGCAGCTTGGCCCCGGCCGGGGAGCTGTTTTTT. Amino acids: CASSLAPAGELFF.

J is TRBJ2-1 and V is TRBV19; TRBD2 aligns across 12 bases. V trimming: 5 bases; J trimming: 8 bases; junction bases outside the gene matches: 7. The CDR3 is 15 residues long. Germline-derived CDR1 and CDR2 are LNHDA and SQIVND (reference sequence). CDR3 amino acids: CASSPTSGSLDEQFF. In DNA, the CDR3 is TGTGCCAGTAGTCCGACTAGCGGGAGTCTAGATGAGCAGTTCTTC.

The CDR3 protein is CASSLESGDGYTF. The DNA for the CDR3 is TGTGCCAGCAGCTTAGAATCAGGGGATGGCTACACCTTC. The chain recombines TRBV7-9 with TRBJ1-2; a weak D match, TRBD1 (6 bases). There are 13 residues in the CDR3. Between the trimmed V and J ends, which lost 1 base and 6 bases, there was a span of 9 bases. Germline CDR1 and CDR2: SEHNR and FQNEAQ (reference sequence).

This chain joins TRBV7-8 and TRBJ1-1; weak D call: TRBD1 (5 bases). Per germline, CDR1 SGHVS and CDR2 FQNEAQ. The CDR3 spans 18 residues. Deletions cut 1 base from V and 0 bases from J, with 18 bases between. The CDR3 spells CASSLGLGLSFMNTEAFF. CDR3 bases: TGTGCCAGCAGCTTAGGGTTGGGGCTTTCTTTCATGAACACTGAAGCTTTCTTT.

This chain uses TRBV5-6 with TRBJ1-1, with 7 bases aligning to TRBD1. The length of the CDR3 is 13 residues. The junction had 1 base not matched to a gene; V was cut back by 5 bases and J by 0 bases. The germline CDR1 and CDR2 sequences are SGHDT and YYEEEE. CDR3 bases: TGTGCCAGCAGTACAGGGGTGAACACTGAAGCTTTCTTT. Translating gives CASSTGVNTEAFF.

The chain uses TRBV27 and TRBJ2-2; D gene ambiguous. The CDR3 spans 12 residues. V was cut by 3 bases and J by 6 bases, with 5 bases left in between. The germline gives CDR1 MNHEY, CDR2 SMNVEV (reference sequence). CDR3 protein: CASSFQAGELFF. The CDR3 bases are TGTGCCAGCAGTTTTCAGGCCGGGGAGCTGTTTTTT.

This clone has more than one count but fewer than ten. The chain combines TRBV29-1 with TRBJ1-2, with TRBD1 as a possible D gene (5 bases). This CDR3 spans 16 amino acids. Germline CDR1 is SQVTM and CDR2 is ANQGSEA. Trimming cost V 6 bases and J 6 bases, with 26 bases left between them. CDR3 sequence reads: CSVEGLILGDLDGYTF. The DNA for the CDR3 is TGCAGCGTGGAGGGGTTGATATTAGGGGATCTGGATGGCTACACCTTC.

The chain uses TRBV2 and TRBJ2-7, with D unresolved. Germline values: CDR1 SNHLY, CDR2 FYNNEI. The CDR3 runs 14 residues. The V end lost 4 bases, the J end lost 2 bases, and 12 bases lay between the germline ends. The CDR3, as DNA: TGTGCCAGCAGTGGGGCCGACCCAACCTACGAGCAGTACTTC. Protein sequence: CASSGADPTYEQYF. Full variable domain (rest looked up from reference TRBV2 and TRBJ2-7): EPEVTQTPSHQVTQMGQEVILRCVPISNHLYFYWYRQILGQKVEFLVSFYNNEISEKSEIFDDQFSVERPDGSNFTLKIRSTKLEDSAMYFCASSGADPTYEQYFGPGTRLTVT.

This clone is judged medium-sized. CDR3 DNA: TGTGCCAGCAGCCAATCCCCTGGGGGGCTACAATATTTT. Translation: CASSQSPGGLQYF. The chain is built from TRBV14 and TRBJ2-3; D tentatively fits TRBD1 or TRBD2 (6 bases each). The V and J ends lost 2 bases and 15 bases respectively, with 18 bases between them. Germline values: CDR1 SGHDN, CDR2 FVKESK. This CDR3 comprises 13 residues.

The J gene is TRBJ2-7, the V gene TRBV7-9; 11 bases fit TRBD1. The V segment lost 5 bases and the J segment 2 bases; nucleotides outside the gene matches: 8. CDR1 is SEHNR, CDR2 FQNEAQ, per germline (reference sequence). The CDR3 runs 16 residues. This CDR3 reads CASSQAPGQGAYEQYF. CDR3 in DNA: TGTGCCAGCAGCCAAGCACCGGGACAGGGGGCCTACGAGCAGTACTTC.

The chain uses TRBV29-1 and TRBJ2-2; the D is unclear. V lost 6 bases, J lost 7 bases, and 6 bases lay in between. The CDR3 is 10 amino acids. Germline values: CDR1 SQVTM, CDR2 ANQGSEA. The CDR3 loop reads CSVFDGELFF. As DNA, the CDR3 is TGCAGCGTCTTCGACGGGGAGCTGTTTTTT.

In this sample, this clone turned up once. The chain employs TRBV13 and TRBJ1-5; D perhaps matches TRBD1 (6 bases). V was shortened by 5 bases and J by 5 bases, with 13 bases between the two germline ends. Germline CDR1 reads PRHDT; CDR2 reads FYEKMQ (reference sequence). The CDR3 consists of 14 residues. The CDR3 coding sequence is TGTGCCAGCAGCCAATCAGGGGTCGATCAGCCCCAGCATTTT. Its translation: CASSQSGVDQPQHF.

V usage is TRBV7-1 and J usage is TRBJ2-5, with TRBD2 matching over 9 bases. TRBV7-1 is identified as an open reading frame with a role that is uncertain. The CDR3 is 15 amino acids. V trimming: 4 bases; J trimming: 6 bases; junction bases outside the gene matches: 9. The CDR3 protein is CASSLYSGGRKTQYF. In nucleotides, the CDR3 is TGTGCCAGCAGCTTGTACAGCGGGGGGCGGAAGACCCAGTACTTC.

The V gene is TRBV20-1, the J gene TRBJ1-1; D not certain. Looked up from germline, CDR1 is DFQATT and CDR2 is SNEGSKA (reference sequence). V lost 6 bases and J 1 base, leaving 6 bases between the germline ends. CDR3 length equals 11 residues. CDR3 sequence (DNA): TGCAGTGCAGAATGGAACACTGAAGCTTTCTTT. This encodes CSAEWNTEAFF.